This T cell receptor beta chain was observed in a study of CD8+CD57+ T cells in acquired aplastic anemia. Study-wide context: The study obtained an average of roughly 2.9 ug of DNA from sorted CD4+ and CD8+ cells.

This clonotype was picked up many times. Its matching antigen is unknown. With V trimmed by 2 bases and J by 4 bases, 4 bases remained unmatched. CDR1 SGHRS and CDR2 YFSETQ come from the germline V gene. This CDR3 spans 14 amino acids. Sequenced patients had shown CD8+CD57+ cell expansion by flow cytometry. Genomic DNA served as template for TCR beta VDJ and CDR3 profiling. A single record per CDR3 protein comes from TCRdb applying MiXCR to the reads. In the table there are some 170,000 distinct CDR3 sequences, roughly 48% of which are singletons. Study-wide results and limits: Almost 30 sequences, all CD8+ CDR3, were shared between patients and controls.

J is TRBJ2-7 and V is TRBV5-1, with 9 bases that match TRBD1. The specimen sequenced was sorted CD4+, CD8+, or CD8+CD57+ T cells (not recorded which) from PBMCs. The TCR was taken from a human donor with aplastic anemia. CDR3 amino acids: CASSLGDREYEQYF. CDR3 bases: TGCGCCAGCAGCTTAGGGGACAGGGAATACGAGCAGTACTTC. The complete variable domain, with remaining parts taken from reference TRBV5-1 and TRBJ2-7, reads KAGVTQTPRYLIKTRGQQVTLSCSPISGHRSVSWYQQTPGQGLQFLFEYFSETQRNKGNFPGRFSGRQFSNSRSEMNVSTLELGDSALYLCASSLGDREYEQYFGPGTRLTVT.